This TCR beta chain emerged from a study of shared clonotypes between healthy human individuals. The length of the CDR3 is 13 residues. Germline V gene lookup returns CDR1 KGHSH and CDR2 LQKENI. V dropped 3 bases and J dropped 5 bases, with 8 bases sitting between them. Concerning this clone itself: This sample includes further DNA sequences coding for the same CDR3.

Using immunoSEQ multiplex PCR, the repertoire was profiled, and TCRdb retains in-frame clones only, with some absent. The data hold fewer than 1.6 million clones, with just under 99% observed a single time. The sample comprised naive CD4+ T cells sorted from blood. Subset reported: CD45RA+ positively selected. V and J are TRBV18 and TRBJ1-5; D ambiguous. The receptor's source is a man aged 30-40 years in good health. CDR3 amino acids: CASSPGLDQPQHF. The CDR3 DNA reads TGTGCCAGCTCACCGGGGTTGGATCAGCCCCAGCATTTT.